One sample yielded the 29 T cell receptor beta chains listed below, sequenced in a study of vaccination and CD4 T cells after COVID-19 (dated by TCRdb to 2022 to 2024). The treatment or condition label, as the study defines it: roughly 11-day PBMC culture with coronavirus spike peptide pools or control peptides (ViraFEST assay). The library was built by means of PCR. Data came from an Illumina iSeq 100. At the Johns Hopkins FTIC core, DNA from the cultured CD4+ T cells underwent TCR sequencing with the Oncomine TCR Beta short-read assay. TCRdb reanalyzed the raw reads on its own, using fastp at Q25 for trimming and MiXCR for clone calling, and kept in-frame beta chains. Identical CDR3 protein sequences are pooled into one entry, listed with their most common genes and DNA. The sample table lists about 9,300 distinct CDR3 sequences, 52% of them with a count of one. Over 15% of the sample goes to the ten largest clones.

Their antigens remain unidentified. Sample: CD4+ T cells from blood, cultured in vitro. Source of these receptors: a human donor who had recovered from COVID-19.

The sample holds a few counts of this clonotype. This chain uses TRBV6-1 with TRBJ1-2; 7 nucleotides match TRBD1. Germline V gene lookup returns CDR1 MNHNS and CDR2 SASEGT. This CDR3 comprises 14 residues. Trimming at V came to 7 bases and at J to 6 bases, leaving 11 bases not matched to a gene. The CDR3 nucleotides are TGTGCCAGCACCCCAGACAGGGCAGACGATGGCTACACCTTC. This encodes CASTPDRADDGYTF.

The chain joins TRBV24-1 to TRBJ2-5; D is possibly TRBD2 (6 bases). Deletions cut 3 bases from V and 2 bases from J, with 12 bases between. This CDR3 has 15 amino acids. Per the germline V gene, CDR1 is KGHDR and CDR2 is SFDVKD. In DNA, the CDR3 is TGTGCCACCAGTGATGGGGGAGGAGGTCAAGAGACCCAGTACTTC. This codes for CATSDGGGGQETQYF.

This chain uses TRBV23-1 with TRBJ2-7, with 13 bases that match TRBD2. TRBV23-1 is assigned to the ORF class and has an uncertain function. The CDR3 sequence is 15 residues long. The V gene end was trimmed by 4 bases and the J gene end by 2 bases; junction bases not matched to a gene: 2. This CDR3 is CASSPTSGGTYEQYF. For the CDR3, the DNA is TGCGCCAGCAGTCCGACTAGCGGGGGGACCTACGAGCAGTACTTC.

The rearrangement uses TRBV6-2 or TRBV6-3 and TRBJ2-7, with 7 bases matching TRBD1. The J segment lost 5 bases and the V segment lost 2 bases, leaving 6 bases of the junction unmatched. In germline, CDR1 is MNHEY, CDR2 SVGEGT. This CDR3 is built from 14 residues. The DNA of the CDR3 is TGTGCCAGCAGTTACCCTCCCAGGGGGAACGAGCAGTACTTC. It specifies CASSYPPRGNEQYF.

A few counts support this clonotype. V is TRBV27 and J is TRBJ2-2, with D unclear. The CDR3 extends over 14 amino acids. Trimming took 2 bases from V and 4 from J, leaving 8 bases between them. Germline V gives CDR1 MNHEY, CDR2 SMNVEV (reference sequence). The CDR3 loop reads CASSLEVGTGELFF. DNA for the CDR3: TGTGCCAGCAGTTTAGAGGTGGGCACCGGGGAGCTGTTTTTT.

In DNA form, the CDR3 reads TGTGCCAGCAGTTCCGACAGGGGGCATACGCAGTATTTT. Protein: CASSSDRGHTQYF. V usage is TRBV6-5 and J usage is TRBJ2-3, with 10 bases lining up with TRBD1. Germline V gives CDR1 MNHEY, CDR2 SVGAGI. The junction had 2 bases not matched to a gene; V was cut back by 4 bases and J by 7 bases. The CDR3 runs 13 residues.

This chain connects TRBV6-1 to TRBJ2-7, with a possible D match to TRBD1 (5 bases). Germline CDR1 is MNHNS and CDR2 is SASEGT. V lost 8 bases to trimming and J lost 0 bases, with 11 bases between them. This CDR3 region has 13 residues. The CDR3 DNA reads TGTGCCAGCCTCAGGGCCGGCTCCTACGAGCAGTACTTC. Translated, it gives CASLRAGSYEQYF.

This clonotype has just a few counts. The rearrangement joins TRBV28 to TRBJ1-1; 7 bases are a match to TRBD1. Trimming took 4 bases from V and 1 from J; bases not matched to a gene: 6. Germline V gene lookup returns CDR1 MDHEN and CDR2 SYDVKM. The CDR3 has 15 residues. In nucleotides, the CDR3 is TGTGCCAGCAGTTCGTTGACAGGGCCGAACACTGAAGCTTTCTTT. Protein: CASSSLTGPNTEAFF.

The chain couples TRBV10-3 to TRBJ1-3; 8 bases line up with TRBD1. V lost 3 bases to trimming and J lost 2 bases; unmatched junction nucleotides: 3. The CDR3 has 15 amino acids. Germline CDR1 is ENHRY and CDR2 is SYGVKD. The CDR3 coding sequence is TGTGCCATCAGTGACCAGACAGGGGCTGGAAACACCATATATTTT. This gives the protein CAISDQTGAGNTIYF.

The chain employs TRBV9 and TRBJ2-2, with 10 bases matching TRBD2. V shed 2 bases, J shed 0 bases, and the junction held 4 bases outside the gene matches. The CDR3 has 17 amino acids. CDR1 is SGDLS, CDR2 YYNGEE, per germline. The CDR3 DNA is TGTGCCAGCAGCGTTTTAGCGGGGGGACCGAACACCGGGGAGCTGTTTTTT. The encoded protein is CASSVLAGGPNTGELFF.

V gene TRBV27 combines with J gene TRBJ1-2; TRBD1 aligns across 7 bases. Per germline, CDR1 MNHEY and CDR2 SMNVEV (reference sequence). V lost 5 bases, J lost 5 bases, and 11 bases stayed unmatched. The CDR3 loop spans 15 amino acids. CDR3 sequence: CASSHYLDRAYGYTF. The CDR3 nucleotides are TGTGCCAGCAGTCACTACTTAGACAGGGCTTATGGCTACACCTTC.

This clonotype was counted once. The chain uses TRBV4-1 and TRBJ2-7; 7 bases line up with TRBD1. The CDR3 contains 14 residues. Losses at the gene ends were 4 bases for V and 4 bases for J; bases not matched to a gene: 7. Germline values: CDR1 MGHRA, CDR2 YSYEKL. For the CDR3, the DNA is TGCGCCAGCAGCCGAAATTTACAGGGGTACGAGCAGTACTTC. It translates to CASSRNLQGYEQYF.

J is TRBJ1-6 and V is TRBV12-3 or TRBV12-4; no clear D gene. This CDR3 has 14 amino acids. Trimming took 0 bases from V and 5 from J, leaving 5 bases between them. The CDR3 DNA reads TGTGCCAGCAGTTTAGCCCGCAATAATTCACCCCTCCACTTT. Amino acid sequence: CASSLARNNSPLHF.

The chain recombines TRBV2 with TRBJ1-1; 7 bases are a match to TRBD1. From germline, CDR1 is SNHLY and CDR2 FYNNEI. The length of the CDR3 is 14 residues. J was trimmed by 0 bases and V by 7 bases; bases with no gene match: 5. CDR3 DNA: TGTGCCAGCAAACCACAGGGGCTGAACACTGAAGCTTTCTTT. It is translated as CASKPQGLNTEAFF.

The chain carries TRBV4-2 and TRBJ1-1, with 12 bases lining up with TRBD1. The CDR3 has 18 residues. V was clipped by 0 bases and J by 3 bases; unmatched bases: 8. Germline V gene lookup returns CDR1 LGHNA and CDR2 YNFKEQ. As DNA, the CDR3 is TGTGCCAGCAGCCAAGAACCGGGACAGGGGGCTGGGGACACTGAAGCTTTCTTT. The encoded protein is CASSQEPGQGAGDTEAFF.

This clonotype came up a few times. The chain carries TRBV7-2 and TRBJ1-1; perhaps TRBD1 as D (5 bases). Trimming stripped 9 bases from V and 1 base from J, with 15 bases between. Looked up from germline, CDR1 is SGHTA and CDR2 is FQGNSA. The CDR3 loop spans 14 amino acids. As DNA, the CDR3 is TGTGCCAGTAAAGGCGGCAGGGCGAACACTGAAGCTTTCTTT. Translating it yields CASKGGRANTEAFF.

The rearrangement links TRBV20-1 to TRBJ2-1; D ambiguous. Looked up from germline, CDR1 is DFQATT and CDR2 is SNEGSKA (reference sequence). V was trimmed by 6 bases and J by 9 bases, leaving 12 bases between them. This CDR3 is built from 11 residues. The CDR3 reads CSARPGREQFF. The DNA for the CDR3 is TGCAGTGCCAGGCCCGGCCGTGAGCAGTTCTTC.

This chain links TRBV20-1 with TRBJ2-1; 9 bases match TRBD2. Germline lookup yields CDR1 DFQATT and CDR2 SNEGSKA (reference sequence). With 1 base clipped from V and 8 bases from J, the junction kept 12 bases outside the gene matches. This CDR3 has 16 amino acids. This chain's CDR3 is CSARAGAGGLGDEQFF. DNA for the CDR3: TGCAGTGCTAGAGCCGGGGCGGGAGGGCTGGGGGATGAGCAGTTCTTC.

This sequence joins TRBV27 and TRBJ2-5, with D possibly being TRBD2 (5 bases). Germline assignment: CDR1 MNHEY and CDR2 SMNVEV (reference sequence). V was trimmed by 5 bases and J by 4 bases, leaving 17 bases between them. This CDR3 is built from 15 residues. The CDR3 region is CASSRVGEGGETQYF. The CDR3 DNA reads TGTGCCAGCAGTCGCGTCGGAGAGGGCGGAGAGACCCAGTACTTC.

This clonotype was counted only a few times. The rearrangement uses TRBV6-1 and TRBJ2-5; D perhaps matches TRBD2 (6 bases). V was clipped by 5 bases and J by 5 bases, with 12 bases between them. Germline V gene lookup returns CDR1 MNHNS and CDR2 SASEGT. The CDR3 has 13 amino acids. CDR3 DNA: TGTGCCAGCAGTCGGGGGAGCGCGGAGACCCAGTACTTC. Amino acid sequence: CASSRGSAETQYF.

This clonotype has only a few counts. V usage is TRBV28 and J usage is TRBJ1-1; 7 bases are a match to TRBD1. The CDR3 loop spans 16 amino acids. Germline loops: CDR1 MDHEN, CDR2 SYDVKM. Germline trimming cut 4 bases from V and 0 bases from J; bases unmatched to any gene: 8. The CDR3 DNA sequence: TGTGCCAGCAGTTCACCCAGGGGGACGGTGAACACTGAAGCTTTCTTT. This translates into CASSSPRGTVNTEAFF. Full variable domain (remainder filled in from reference TRBV28 and TRBJ1-1): DVKVTQSSRYLVKRTGEKVFLECVQDMDHENMFWYRQDPGLGLRLIYFSYDVKMKEKGDIPEGYSVSREKKERFSLILESASTNQTSMYLCASSSPRGTVNTEAFFGQGTRLTVV.

The CDR3 is CASSLASRSEAFF. CDR3 DNA sequence: TGTGCCAGCAGCTTAGCGAGCCGATCTGAAGCTTTCTTT. The chain employs TRBV7-2 and TRBJ1-1; unclear D gene. The V and J ends lost 0 bases and 6 bases respectively, with 8 bases between them. Germline-derived CDR1 and CDR2 are SGHTA and FQGNSA. The CDR3 has 13 residues.

The genes are TRBV27 and TRBJ1-3; no definite D call. The CDR3 spans 13 residues. V was pared by 6 bases and J by 0 bases, with 6 bases between. Per the germline V gene, CDR1 is MNHEY and CDR2 is SMNVEV (reference sequence). The CDR3 loop is CASRPASGNTIYF. The CDR3 nucleotides are TGTGCCAGCAGACCAGCCTCTGGAAACACCATATATTTT.

This clonotype was seen more than once but under ten times. The rearrangement links TRBV6-1 to TRBJ1-6, with a possible D match to TRBD1 (5 bases). Germline loops: CDR1 MNHNS, CDR2 SASEGT. This CDR3 comprises 16 residues. Deletions cut 6 bases from V and 7 bases from J, with 19 bases between. The CDR3 bases are TGTGCCAGCAGGGATGGTAAAGGGACGGGGAATTCACCCCTCCACTTT. It yields the protein CASRDGKGTGNSPLHF.

The J gene is TRBJ2-7, the V gene TRBV6-5; D is ambiguous. V dropped 0 bases and J dropped 2 bases, with 11 bases sitting between them. The CDR3 contains 15 residues. Germline V gene sequence: CDR1 MNHEY, CDR2 SVGAGI. The CDR3 protein is CASSYSSGRTYEQYF. The DNA of the CDR3 is TGTGCCAGCAGTTACTCTTCCGGGCGGACCTACGAGCAGTACTTC.

This rearrangement joins TRBV18 to TRBJ1-2; 8 bases agree with TRBD1. Unmatched junction bases numbered 7, after V lost 0 bases and J lost 4 bases. Germline CDR1 KGHSH, CDR2 LQKENI. There are 16 residues in the CDR3. This CDR3 is CASSPPGQGAIYGYTF. The CDR3 region has the DNA TGTGCCAGCTCACCACCAGGCCAGGGGGCTATCTATGGCTACACCTTC.

This rearrangement joins TRBV12-3 or TRBV12-4 to TRBJ1-2; 8 nucleotides align to TRBD1. The V segment lost 3 bases and the J segment 2 bases; nucleotides outside the gene matches: 5. There are 15 residues in the CDR3. In DNA, the CDR3 is TGTGCCAGCAGTTTGGCTCCAGGGGGCAACTATGGCTACACCTTC. Amino acid sequence: CASSLAPGGNYGYTF.

The genes are TRBV28 and TRBJ1-2; D is uncertain. The V end was cut by 11 bases, the J end by 0 bases, with 7 bases between. The germline CDR1 and CDR2 sequences are MDHEN and SYDVKM. This CDR3 is built from 11 residues. The CDR3 sequence: CASGSNYGYTF. The CDR3 DNA follows: TGTGCCTCGGGGTCTAACTATGGCTACACCTTC.

The J gene is TRBJ1-4, the V gene TRBV28, with 7 bases matching TRBD1. Germline lookup yields CDR1 MDHEN and CDR2 SYDVKM. After removal of 5 bases from V and 6 bases from J, the junction contained 9 bases not matched to a gene. This CDR3 has 15 residues. In nucleotides, the CDR3 is TGTGCCAGCAGTCCCCTAACAGGGGCGGATGAAAAACTGTTTTTT. This codes for CASSPLTGADEKLFF.